The following is a T cell receptor beta chain sequence with its context. Its specificity is unknown. The source of the sample is a study of cytomegalovirus exposure and HLA in healthy donors. Germline V gene lookup returns CDR1 SGHRS and CDR2 YFSETQ. The V gene end was trimmed by 0 bases and the J gene end by 4 bases; junction bases not matched to a gene: 4. The CDR3 spans 15 residues. Study-level findings and limits: There were some V segments, including TRBV6-2 and TRBV6-3, excluded as indistinguishable.

The study ran its PCR with 60 Vbeta and 13 Jbeta primers. Sequenced by immunoSEQ multiplex PCR; TCRdb stores in-frame clones only, minus some. The sample records 180,000 or so clones, approximately 85% being singletons. This receptor was taken from a man between 18 and 35 years old in good health and CMV-seropositive. This sequence joins TRBV5-1 and TRBJ1-2; 9 nucleotides align to TRBD1. Sequenced sample: PBMCs. CDR3 DNA: TGCGCCAGCAGCTTGGAGGACAGGGGAACCTATGGCTACACCTTC. This codes for CASSLEDRGTYGYTF.